This T cell receptor beta chain was captured by sequencing in a study of blood T cell repertoires in COVID-19. As processed by the authors: Estimation of nucleated cell counts was performed using reference gene primer amplification. Assay: immunoSEQ multiplex PCR; the TCRdb copy retains only in-frame clones and omits some. D and trimming were read from the DNA, whereas the V and J calls and clone size are those reported in that table. The table has some 300,000 clones, around four fifths seen once. This clone appeared a few times. The TCR sequence derives from a woman between 50 and 59 years old with active or convalescent COVID-19. The sequenced sample consisted of peripheral blood.

The CDR3 sequence is CAWSVLGETGNEQYF. In nucleotides, the CDR3 is TGTGCCTGGAGTGTCCTAGGGGAAACAGGGAACGAGCAGTACTTC. The chain joins TRBV30 to TRBJ2-7, with D possibly being TRBD1 (6 bases). The CDR3 has 15 amino acids. Trimming pared 0 bases from V and 5 bases from J, leaving 17 bases between. Germline CDR1 GTSNPN, CDR2 SVGIG (reference sequence). Drawing the rest from reference TRBV30 and TRBJ2-7, the complete variable domain is SQTIHQWPATLVQPVGSPLSLECTVEGTSNPNLYWYRQAAGRGLQLLFYSVGIGQISSEVPQNLSASRPQDRQFILSSKKLLLSDSGFYLCAWSVLGETGNEQYFGPGTRLTVT.